These T cell receptor beta chains were read from a single sample in a study of PD-1 blockade in classical Hodgkin lymphoma. Using immunoSEQ multiplex PCR, the repertoire was profiled, and TCRdb retains in-frame clones only, with some absent. Of about 100,000 clones listed, 80% to 85% are singletons. The starting material was peripheral blood mononuclear cells (PBMCs), obtained at baseline. These receptors originate from a human donor with classical Hodgkin lymphoma. Both conserved end residues are part of each CDR3. D genes are given only for firm matches. Clone size is shown for a subset of rows, as once, few, many or a class of expanded clone.

TRBV30,NA,TRBJ1-5,NA,CAWSLSGAGNQPQHF,TGTGCCTGGAGTTTAAGTGGGGCCGGCAATCAGCCCCAGCATTTT
TRBV19,NA,TRBJ2-2,NA,CASSFWAGELFF,TGTGCCAGTAGTTTTTGGGCCGGGGAGCTGTTTTTT
TRBV5-1,few,TRBJ1-2,TRBD1,CASSYATGVGGYTF,TGCGCCAGCAGCTACGCGACAGGGGTCGGTGGCTACACCTTC
TRBV14,NA,TRBJ2-7,NA,CASSSTLAHYEQYF,TGTGCCAGCAGCTCGACCCTGGCCCACTACGAGCAGTACTTC
TRBV2,NA,TRBJ1-5,NA,CASGWSSQPQHF,TGTGCCAGCGGGTGGAGTTCCCAGCCCCAGCATTTT
TRBV5-1,NA,TRBJ1-4,NA,CASSLDGADEKLFF,TGCGCCAGCAGCTTGGATGGGGCAGATGAAAAACTGTTTTTT
TRBV19,once,TRBJ2-6,TRBD2,CASSKGLAGGTGGANVLTF,TGTGCCAGTAGTAAAGGACTAGCGGGAGGCACAGGCGGAGCCAACGTCCTGACTTTC
TRBV5-1,NA,TRBJ2-7,TRBD1,CASSVDRVLYEQYF,TGCGCCAGCAGCGTAGACAGGGTACTATACGAGCAGTACTTC
TRBV30,NA,TRBJ2-1,TRBD2,CAWTSGRIFNNEQFF,TGTGCCTGGACTAGCGGGAGGATATTCAACAATGAGCAGTTCTTC
TRBV4-1,NA,TRBJ2-3,TRBD2,CASSPFAASGLATDTQYF,TGCGCCAGCAGCCCATTTGCCGCTAGCGGGCTTGCCACAGATACGCAGTATTTT
TRBV4-1,once,TRBJ2-1,TRBD2,CASRPRTSLDNEQFF,TGCGCCAGCAGACCCCGGACTAGCCTAGACAATGAGCAGTTCTTC
TRBV5-1,NA,TRBJ2-1,NA,CASSFGEVEQFF,TGCGCCAGCAGCTTTGGGGAGGTTGAGCAGTTCTTC
TRBV7-2,NA,TRBJ2-3,NA,CASSLGGADTQYF,TGTGCCAGCAGCTTAGGCGGGGCAGATACGCAGTATTTT
TRBV21-1,once,TRBJ2-3,NA,CASTTSRDRGADTQYF,TGTGCCAGCACCACAAGCAGGGACAGGGGGGCAGATACGCAGTATTTT
TRBV2,NA,TRBJ1-1,NA,CASQGEVDTEAFF,TGTGCCAGTCAAGGGGAGGTTGACACTGAAGCTTTCTTT
TRBV9,NA,TRBJ1-1,TRBD1,CASSVATGAPMNTEAFF,TGTGCCAGCAGCGTAGCTACAGGGGCGCCCATGAACACTGAAGCTTTCTTT
TRBV29-1,NA,TRBJ1-2,NA,CSVERGGGNYGYTF,TGCAGCGTTGAACGCGGGGGGGGAAACTATGGCTACACCTTC
TRBV28,NA,TRBJ1-5,TRBD1,CASSFPPPQGAGQPQHF,TGTGCCAGCAGTTTCCCCCCCCCGCAGGGGGCGGGTCAGCCCCAGCATTTT
TRBV9,NA,TRBJ2-1,NA,CASSEEAAGRYNEQFF,TGTGCCAGCAGCGAAGAGGCGGCGGGAAGATACAATGAGCAGTTCTTC
TRBV7-3,NA,TRBJ2-7,NA,CASSLEAPNYEQYF,TGTGCCAGCAGCTTAGAAGCGCCTAACTACGAGCAGTACTTC
TRBV5-4,NA,TRBJ2-2,NA,CASSSEVANTGELFF,TGTGCCAGCAGCTCGGAGGTAGCCAACACCGGGGAGCTGTTTTTT
TRBV19,NA,TRBJ2-5,NA,CASRRGGGGVETQYF,TGTGCCAGTAGACGAGGTGGAGGGGGCGTGGAGACCCAGTACTTC
TRBV6-6,NA,TRBJ1-1,NA,CASSSDRLNTEAFF,TGTGCCAGCAGTTCGGACAGACTGAACACTGAAGCTTTCTTT
TRBV5-4,NA,TRBJ1-2,NA,CASSLGRGYGYTF,TGTGCCAGCAGCTTGGGGCGCGGATATGGCTACACCTTC
TRBV19,NA,TRBJ1-2,NA,CASSIVSPRAGGYTF,TGTGCCAGTAGTATAGTTTCCCCCAGGGCTGGTGGCTACACCTTC
TRBV5-6,NA,TRBJ2-7,NA,CASSRRSNRVDEQYF,TGTGCCAGCAGCCGCCGATCCAACAGGGTTGACGAGCAGTACTTC
TRBV25-1,NA,TRBJ1-5,NA,CASCQTGSNQPQHF,TGTGCCAGCTGTCAAACGGGAAGCAATCAGCCCCAGCATTTT
TRBV28,NA,TRBJ1-2,TRBD1,CASSLLGRGHSGYTF,TGTGCCAGCAGTTTATTGGGCAGGGGGCACAGTGGCTACACCTTC
TRBV25-1,NA,TRBJ1-1,NA,CASSEIAGRAFF,TGTGCCAGCAGTGAAATCGCAGGGAGGGCTTTCTTT
TRBV4-3,NA,TRBJ2-1,TRBD2,CASSRIAGEYNEQFF,TGCGCCAGCAGCCGCATAGCGGGAGAATACAATGAGCAGTTCTTC
TRBV5-1,NA,TRBJ2-1,NA,CASSLEGVSAGNEQFF,TGCGCCAGCAGCTTGGAGGGGGTCTCCGCGGGGAATGAGCAGTTCTTC
TRBV10-3,NA,TRBJ2-7,TRBD1,CAISTTQGAREQYF,TGTGCCATCAGCACGACTCAGGGGGCGAGGGAGCAGTACTTC